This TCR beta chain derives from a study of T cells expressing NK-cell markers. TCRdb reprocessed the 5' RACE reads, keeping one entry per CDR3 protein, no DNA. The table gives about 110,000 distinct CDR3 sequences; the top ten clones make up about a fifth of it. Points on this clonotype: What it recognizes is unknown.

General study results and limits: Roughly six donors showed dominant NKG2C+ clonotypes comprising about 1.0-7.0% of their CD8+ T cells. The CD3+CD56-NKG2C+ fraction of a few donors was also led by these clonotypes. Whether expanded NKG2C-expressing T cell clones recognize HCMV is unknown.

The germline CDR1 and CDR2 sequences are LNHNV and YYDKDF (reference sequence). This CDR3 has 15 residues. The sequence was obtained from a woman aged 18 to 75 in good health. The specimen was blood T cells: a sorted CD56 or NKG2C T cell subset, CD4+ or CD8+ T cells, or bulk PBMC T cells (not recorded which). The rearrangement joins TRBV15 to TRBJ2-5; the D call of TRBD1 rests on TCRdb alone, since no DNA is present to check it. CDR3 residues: CATSRVPGQQETQYF. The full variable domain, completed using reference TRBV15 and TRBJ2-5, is DAMVIQNPRYQVTQFGKPVTLSCSQTLNHNVMYWYQQKSSQAPKLLFHYYDKDFNNEADTPDNFQSRRPNTSFCFLDIRSPGLGDTAMYLCATSRVPGQQETQYFGPGTRLLVL.